The 21 T cell receptor beta chains given below trace back to one sample, sequenced in a study of post-analysis software for immune sequencing data. General study results and limits: A handful of TRBV segments were more frequent in patients than controls; TRBV5-6, TRBV5-1 and TRBV20-1 belonged to this group.

Included in the TCR beta cDNA libraries were unique molecular identifiers. TCRdb passed the PCR reads through MiXCR, listing each CDR3 protein once. Among about 400,000 distinct CDR3 sequences listed, roughly 35% were seen once. These TCRs' antigens remain unknown. Sequencing was done on a sample of blood. The receptors here all came from a girl under 18 with multiple sclerosis.

This clonotype was detected a few times. The chain links TRBV12-3 or TRBV12-4 to TRBJ1-4; tentative D call: TRBD1 (5 bases). CDR3 length: 15 amino acids. V lost 6 bases to trimming and J lost 5 bases, with 16 bases between them. As DNA, the CDR3 is TGTGCCAGCAGCCTCGGCCCCCGGGACAATGAAAAACTGTTTTTT. It codes for CASSLGPRDNEKLFF.

The J gene is TRBJ2-1, the V gene TRBV15; D may be TRBD2 (8 bases). Germline assignment: CDR1 LNHNV and CDR2 YYDKDF (reference sequence). The length of the CDR3 is 16 residues. The V end was cut by 5 bases, the J end by 8 bases, with 22 bases between. The CDR3 reads CATSGTAGVTLDEQFF. CDR3 nucleotides: TGTGCCACCAGCGGGACAGCGGGGGTGACTTTAGATGAGCAGTTCTTC.

V gene TRBV5-1 combines with J gene TRBJ1-2; D remains ambiguous. The CDR3 has 14 amino acids. Germline values: CDR1 SGHRS, CDR2 YFSETQ. Between the trimmed V and J ends, which lost 2 bases and 0 bases, there was a span of 8 bases. The DNA of the CDR3 is TGCGCCAGCAGCTTTACTGAGCCTAACTATGGCTACACCTTC. Translating gives CASSFTEPNYGYTF.

The chain links TRBV11-2 to TRBJ2-7, with no clear D. The ends were cut back, 5 bases at V and 0 bases at J, with 26 bases in the middle. The CDR3 extends over 19 amino acids. Germline-derived CDR1 and CDR2 are SGHAT and FQNNGV. Here the CDR3 DNA reads TGTGCCAGCAGCCCCCCTGGGGTATCCTCATATGATAGCTCCTACGAGCAGTACTTC. Translating gives CASSPPGVSSYDSSYEQYF. Together with reference TRBV11-2 and TRBJ2-7, the CDR3 gives the full variable domain: EAGVAQSPRYKIIEKRQSVAFWCNPISGHATLYWYQQILGQGPKLLIQFQNNGVVDDSQLPKDRFSAERLKGVDSTLKIQPAKLEDSAVYLCASSPPGVSSYDSSYEQYFGPGTRLTVT.

This chain links TRBV20-1 with TRBJ2-1, with TRBD2 identical over 11 bases. In germline, CDR1 is DFQATT, CDR2 SNEGSKA (reference sequence). Losses at the gene ends were 5 bases for V and 5 bases for J; bases not matched to a gene: 5. This CDR3 region has 14 residues. Here the CDR3 reads CSAEPLAGDNEQFF. The CDR3 bases are TGCAGTGCTGAGCCACTAGCGGGGGACAATGAGCAGTTCTTC.

The V and J genes are TRBV20-1 and TRBJ2-3; D gene unclear. The germline V gene has CDR1 DFQATT and CDR2 SNEGSKA (reference sequence). V lost 0 bases and J lost 3, with 7 bases in between. The CDR3 is 13 amino acids. This CDR3 is CSARDGVTDTQYF. In DNA form, the CDR3 reads TGCAGTGCTAGAGATGGGGTTACAGATACGCAGTATTTT.

V and J are TRBV6-8 and TRBJ2-7; D is possibly TRBD1 or TRBD2 (5 bases each). V lost 5 bases to trimming and J lost 2 bases, with 13 bases between them. Germline values: CDR1 MNHGY, CDR2 SAAAGT. CDR3 length: 14 amino acids. The CDR3 DNA follows: TGTGCCAGCAGTAGTTTGGGGACCCCCTACGAGCAGTACTTC. Translated, it gives CASSSLGTPYEQYF.

In this sample, this clonotype turned up many times. The chain combines TRBV7-9 with TRBJ1-2, with 10 bases aligning to TRBD1. The CDR3 length is 13 residues. CDR1 is SEHNR, CDR2 FQNEAQ, per germline (reference sequence). V lost 3 bases, J lost 6 bases, and 1 base stayed unmatched. The chain's CDR3 is CASSLGQGNGYTF. The CDR3 DNA reads as TGTGCCAGCAGCTTGGGACAGGGGAATGGCTACACCTTC.

The genes are TRBV28 and TRBJ2-3; TRBD1 agrees at 8 bases. The V gene end was trimmed by 8 bases and the J gene end by 0 bases; junction bases not matched to a gene: 4. CDR1 MDHEN and CDR2 SYDVKM come from the germline V gene. The CDR3 is made up of 14 amino acids. The CDR3 nucleotides read TGTGCCAGCGCCGGGACAGGAAGCACAGATACGCAGTATTTT. Protein product: CASAGTGSTDTQYF.

The chain has TRBV27 and TRBJ2-1, with 12 bases aligning to TRBD2. This CDR3 comprises 15 residues. Germline lookup yields CDR1 MNHEY and CDR2 SMNVEV (reference sequence). The junction had 6 bases not matched to a gene; V was cut back by 6 bases and J by 6 bases. CDR3 amino acids: CASRKTSGGLNEQFF. DNA of the CDR3: TGTGCCAGCAGAAAAACTAGCGGGGGGCTCAATGAGCAGTTCTTC.

This chain uses TRBV9 with TRBJ2-1; D may match TRBD1 or TRBD2 (5 bases each). The CDR3 is made up of 16 amino acids. The ends were cut back, 2 bases at V and 6 bases at J, with 18 bases in the middle. Germline V CDR1 and CDR2: SGDLS, YYNGEE. CDR3 sequence: CASSVNRDPVINEQFF. In DNA, the CDR3 is TGTGCCAGCAGCGTTAACCGGGACCCGGTAATCAATGAGCAGTTCTTC.

The V and J genes are TRBV20-1 and TRBJ1-5; the D is unclear. This CDR3 is 14 amino acids long. Germline V gives CDR1 DFQATT, CDR2 SNEGSKA (reference sequence). V was shortened by 7 bases and J by 7 bases, with 20 bases between the two germline ends. The CDR3 region has the DNA TGCAGTGTCCTCCTGGGTTTGGACGGCCAGCCCCAGCATTTT. This sequence encodes CSVLLGLDGQPQHF.

As for this clonotype: A read error may explain this, as a much larger clone is one base away. V usage is TRBV5-1 and J usage is TRBJ2-1; D may correspond to TRBD1 or TRBD2 (5 bases each). Near its end, the DNA agrees better with TRBJ2-7, so the J call may be wrong. The CDR3 runs 17 residues. The V gene's germline CDR1 is SGHRS and CDR2 YFSETQ. The CDR3 nucleotides read TGCGCCAGCAGCTTGGAGGGACGTCCGAGCTCCTACAATGAGCAGTACTTC. Translating it yields CASSLEGRPSSYNEQYF.

The table lists this clonotype with a few counts. The V gene is TRBV20-1, the J gene TRBJ2-7; D might be TRBD2 (5 bases). Germline CDR1 and CDR2: DFQATT and SNEGSKA (reference sequence). The CDR3 runs 14 residues. V was trimmed by 7 bases and J by 0 bases, leaving 16 bases between them. The CDR3 loop reads CSGQPGSFSYEQYF. In nucleotides, the CDR3 is TGCAGTGGGCAACCGGGATCGTTCTCCTACGAGCAGTACTTC.

The rearrangement joins TRBV14 to TRBJ2-3; tentatively, D is TRBD1 (5 bases). V shed 3 bases and J shed 12 bases, with 13 bases lying between them. Germline V CDR1 and CDR2: SGHDN, FVKESK. The CDR3 has 12 amino acids. The CDR3 coding sequence is TGTGCCAGCAGCCAGGGCTCCCAGGGCCAGTATTTT. This encodes CASSQGSQGQYF.

The rearrangement joins TRBV7-2 to TRBJ1-2; 10 bases align to TRBD1. Germline V gene data show CDR1 as SGHTA and CDR2 as FQGNSA. This CDR3 contains 14 residues. Trimming at V came to 4 bases and at J to 8 bases, leaving 7 bases not matched to a gene. The CDR3 DNA follows: TGTGCCAGCAGCTCCGGGACAGGGGTAGGCGGCTACACCTTC. It specifies CASSSGTGVGGYTF.

The chain employs TRBV7-3 and TRBJ2-1; D unresolved. Germline V gene data show CDR1 as SGHTA and CDR2 as FQGTGA. Trimming removed 5 bases at V and 8 bases at J, with 22 bases between. The CDR3 totals 16 residues. The CDR3 DNA is TGTGCCAGCAGCCCGCAGACAAGTTTGGAGTTCGATGAGCAGTTCTTC. The encoded protein is CASSPQTSLEFDEQFF. Filled out from reference TRBV7-3 and TRBJ2-1, the complete variable domain reads GAGVSQTPSNKVTEKGKYVELRCDPISGHTALYWYRQSLGQGPEFLIYFQGTGAADDSGLPNDRFFAVRPEGSVSTLKIQRTERGDSAVYLCASSPQTSLEFDEQFFGPGTRLTVL.

For this clonotype: It may be a read error: a sequence one base away is much more abundant. This chain links TRBV12-3 or TRBV12-4 with TRBJ2-3; 8 bases map to TRBD2. The CDR3 contains 14 residues. CDR3 coding DNA: TGTGCCAGCAGTGGACTAGCCCACACAGATGCGCAGTATTTT. As protein: CASSGLAHTDAQYF.

CDR3 in amino acids: CASSLGDREADTQYF. CDR3 coding DNA: TGCGCCAGCAGCTTGGGGGACAGAGAGGCAGATACGCAGTATTTT. V is TRBV5-1 and J is TRBJ2-3; the match to TRBD1 covers 7 bases. This CDR3 contains 15 residues. The germline V gene encodes CDR1 SGHRS and CDR2 YFSETQ. V dropped 0 bases and J dropped 4; count of bases not matched to a gene: 5.

The V gene is TRBV2, the J gene TRBJ2-3; 7 bases fit TRBD2. The germline V gene encodes CDR1 SNHLY and CDR2 FYNNEI. V was pared by 8 bases and J by 1 base, with 3 bases of the junction left unmatched. This CDR3 has 13 residues. The CDR3 sequence: CASFLAGTDTQYF. The CDR3 DNA follows: TGTGCCAGCTTCCTAGCGGGCACAGATACGCAGTATTTT.

This clonotype has just a few counts. This chain joins TRBV12-3 or TRBV12-4 and TRBJ1-5; D gene unclear. V gave up 5 bases and J gave up 1 base, with 12 bases separating them. The CDR3 has 15 residues. In nucleotides, the CDR3 is TGTGCCAGCAGTGTTACAGTCGGAAGCAATCAGCCCCAGCATTTT. It specifies CASSVTVGSNQPQHF.